These 4 T cell receptor beta chains were sequenced from one sample in a study of blood T cell repertoires in COVID-19. Assay: immunoSEQ multiplex PCR; the TCRdb copy retains only in-frame clones and omits some. The data show around 150,000 clones, 70% to 90% seen once. Material: peripheral blood. All receptors come from a man aged 55 to 69 with acute or convalescent COVID-19.

The chain employs TRBV30 and TRBJ2-1; no definite D call. V lost 2 bases and J 8 bases, leaving 13 bases between the germline ends. The germline gives CDR1 GTSNPN, CDR2 SVGIG (reference sequence). The CDR3 loop spans 13 amino acids. The CDR3 DNA reads as TGTGCCTGGAGTTCTAACACTCGGGATGAGCAGTTCTTC. It encodes CAWSSNTRDEQFF.

The chain has TRBV5-4 and TRBJ2-7; D unresolved. The germline gives CDR1 SGHNT, CDR2 YYREEE (reference sequence). The CDR3 sequence is 11 residues long. The V and J ends lost 3 bases and 3 bases respectively, with 4 bases between them. The CDR3 DNA reads as TGTGCCAGCAGCTCAAACTACGAGCAGTACTTC. This codes for CASSSNYEQYF.

J is TRBJ2-1 and V is TRBV7-9; D is possibly TRBD1 (6 bases). Germline V gene data show CDR1 as SEHNR and CDR2 as FQNEAQ (reference sequence). Trimming cost V 2 bases and J 1 base, with 12 bases left between them. The length of the CDR3 is 16 residues. The CDR3 DNA is TGTGCCAGCAGCTTACAAGGGGACACTTCCTACAATGAGCAGTTCTTC. Translation: CASSLQGDTSYNEQFF.

The chain has TRBV10-2 and TRBJ1-5; D uncertain. CDR1 WSHSY and CDR2 SAAADI come from the germline V gene. The CDR3 covers 14 residues. With 2 bases removed from V and 6 bases from J, the gap between germline ends came to 11 bases. The CDR3 reads CASSEGGGPQPQHF. Written as DNA, the CDR3 is TGCGCCAGCAGTGAGGGAGGAGGGCCTCAGCCCCAGCATTTT.